This TCR beta chain is drawn from a study of blood T cell repertoires in COVID-19. The CDR3 runs 14 residues. V was clipped by 0 bases and J by 3 bases, with 9 bases between them. Germline CDR1 reads LGHNA; CDR2 reads YNFKEQ. The authors' processing: For nucleated cells, counts were estimated from reference gene primer amplification. Assay: immunoSEQ multiplex PCR; the TCRdb copy retains only in-frame clones and omits some. D and trimming come from the DNA, and the V and J calls and clone size come from that table. This sample has 250,000 to 350,000 clones, with roughly 89% found just once. People in the exposed group encountered a COVID-19 case within 2 weeks before entering the study.

The chain has TRBV4-2 and TRBJ2-7; maybe TRBD1 (6 bases). Sequences were obtained from PBMCs or T cells enriched from blood (not recorded which). This TCR came from a woman in her fifties or sixties who had been exposed to COVID-19. The CDR3 bases are TGTGCCAGCAGCCAAGATGAAGGGGGCTACGAGCAGTACTTC. Encoded protein: CASSQDEGGYEQYF.